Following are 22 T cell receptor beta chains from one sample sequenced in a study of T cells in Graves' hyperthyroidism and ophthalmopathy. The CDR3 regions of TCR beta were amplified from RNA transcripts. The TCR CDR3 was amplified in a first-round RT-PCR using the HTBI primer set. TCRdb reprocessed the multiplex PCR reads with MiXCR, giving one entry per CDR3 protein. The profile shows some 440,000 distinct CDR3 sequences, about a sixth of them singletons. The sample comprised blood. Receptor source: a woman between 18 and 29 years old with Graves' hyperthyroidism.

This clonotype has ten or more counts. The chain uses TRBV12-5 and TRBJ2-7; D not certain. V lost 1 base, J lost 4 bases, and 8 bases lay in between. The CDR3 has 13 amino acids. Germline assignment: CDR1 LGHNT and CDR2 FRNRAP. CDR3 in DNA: TGTGCTAGTGGTTTGGCCCAGGAGTACGAGCAGTACTTC. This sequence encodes CASGLAQEYEQYF.

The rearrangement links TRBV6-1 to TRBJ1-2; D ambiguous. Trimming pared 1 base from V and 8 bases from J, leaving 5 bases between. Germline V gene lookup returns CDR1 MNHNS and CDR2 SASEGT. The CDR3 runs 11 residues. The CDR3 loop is CASSEGWGYTF. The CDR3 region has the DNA TGTGCCAGCAGTGAAGGGTGGGGCTACACCTTC.

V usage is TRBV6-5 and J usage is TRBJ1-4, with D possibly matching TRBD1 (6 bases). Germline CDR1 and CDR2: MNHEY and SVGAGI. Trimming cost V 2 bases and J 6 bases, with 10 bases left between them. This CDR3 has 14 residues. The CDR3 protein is CASSYARGDEKLFF. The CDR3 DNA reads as TGTGCCAGCAGTTACGCCAGGGGCGATGAAAAACTGTTTTTT.

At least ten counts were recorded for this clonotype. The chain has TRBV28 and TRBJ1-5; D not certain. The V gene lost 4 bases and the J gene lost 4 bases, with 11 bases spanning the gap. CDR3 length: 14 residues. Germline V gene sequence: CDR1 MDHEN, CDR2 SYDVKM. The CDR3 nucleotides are TGTGCCAGCAGTTCAGGACGCGGAAATCAGCCCCAGCATTTT. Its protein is CASSSGRGNQPQHF.

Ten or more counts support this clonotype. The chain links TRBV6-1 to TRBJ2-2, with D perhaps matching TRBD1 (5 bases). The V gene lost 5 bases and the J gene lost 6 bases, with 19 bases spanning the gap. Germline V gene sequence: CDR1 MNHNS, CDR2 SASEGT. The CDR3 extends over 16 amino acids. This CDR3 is CASSQGRVVAAGELFF. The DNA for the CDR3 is TGTGCCAGCAGTCAAGGCAGGGTTGTTGCCGCCGGGGAGCTGTTTTTT.

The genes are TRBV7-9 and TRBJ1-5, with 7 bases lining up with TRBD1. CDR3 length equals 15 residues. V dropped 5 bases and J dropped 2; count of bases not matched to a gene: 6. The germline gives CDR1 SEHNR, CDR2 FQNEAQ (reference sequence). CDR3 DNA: TGTGCCAGCAGCGAGACAGGGAACGGCAATCAGCCCCAGCATTTT. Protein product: CASSETGNGNQPQHF.

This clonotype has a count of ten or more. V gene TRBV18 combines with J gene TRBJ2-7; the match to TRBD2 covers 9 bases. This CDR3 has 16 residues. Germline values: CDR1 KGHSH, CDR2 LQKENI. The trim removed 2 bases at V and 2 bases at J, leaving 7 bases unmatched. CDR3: CASSPGGSGGTYEQYF. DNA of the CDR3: TGTGCCAGCTCACCAGGAGGTAGCGGGGGAACCTACGAGCAGTACTTC.

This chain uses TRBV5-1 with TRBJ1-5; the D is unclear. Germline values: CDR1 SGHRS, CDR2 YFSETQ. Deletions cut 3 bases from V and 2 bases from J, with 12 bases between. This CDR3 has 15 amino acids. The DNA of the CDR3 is TGCGCCAGCAGCTCAAACAGCGGGGGCAATCAGCCCCAGCATTTT. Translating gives CASSSNSGGNQPQHF.

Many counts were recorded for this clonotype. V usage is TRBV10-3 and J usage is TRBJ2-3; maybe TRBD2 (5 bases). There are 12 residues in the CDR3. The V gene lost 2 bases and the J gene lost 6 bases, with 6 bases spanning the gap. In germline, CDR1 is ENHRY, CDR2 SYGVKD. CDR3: CAISEPGDTQYF. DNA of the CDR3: TGTGCCATCAGTGAGCCGGGGGATACGCAGTATTTT.

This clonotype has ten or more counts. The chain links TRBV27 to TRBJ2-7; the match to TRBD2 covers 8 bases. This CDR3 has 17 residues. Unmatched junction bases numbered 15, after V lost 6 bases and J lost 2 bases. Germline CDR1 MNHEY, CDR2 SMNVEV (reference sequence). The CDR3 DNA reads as TGTGCCAGCAGCCTAATACCCCCGGCTAGCGGGCCCTACGAGCAGTACTTC. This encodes CASSLIPPASGPYEQYF.

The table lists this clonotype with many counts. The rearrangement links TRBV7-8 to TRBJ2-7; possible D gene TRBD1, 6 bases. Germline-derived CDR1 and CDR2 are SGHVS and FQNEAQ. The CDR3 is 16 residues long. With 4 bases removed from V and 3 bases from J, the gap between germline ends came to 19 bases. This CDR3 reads CASSSSTGKLVYEQYF. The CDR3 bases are TGTGCCAGCAGCTCCTCCACAGGGAAGTTGGTCTACGAGCAGTACTTC. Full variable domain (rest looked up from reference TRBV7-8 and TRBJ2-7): GAGVSQSPRYKVAKRGQDVALRCDPISGHVSLFWYQQALGQGPEFLTYFQNEAQLDKSGLPSDRFFAERPEGSVSTLKIQRTQQEDSAVYLCASSSSTGKLVYEQYFGPGTRLTVT.

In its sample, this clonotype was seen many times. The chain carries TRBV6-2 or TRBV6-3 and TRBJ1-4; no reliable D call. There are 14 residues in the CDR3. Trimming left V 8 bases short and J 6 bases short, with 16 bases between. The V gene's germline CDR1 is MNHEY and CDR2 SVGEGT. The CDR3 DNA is TGTGCCAGCGCACCGGGAGACTCCTATGAAAAACTGTTTTTT. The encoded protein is CASAPGDSYEKLFF.

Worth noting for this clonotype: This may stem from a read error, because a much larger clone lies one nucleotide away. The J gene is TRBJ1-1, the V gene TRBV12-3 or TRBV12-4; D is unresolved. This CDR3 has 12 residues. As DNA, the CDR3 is TGTGCCAGCGGTTTATTGCAGCCTGCGGCTTTCTTT. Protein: CASGLLQPAAFF.

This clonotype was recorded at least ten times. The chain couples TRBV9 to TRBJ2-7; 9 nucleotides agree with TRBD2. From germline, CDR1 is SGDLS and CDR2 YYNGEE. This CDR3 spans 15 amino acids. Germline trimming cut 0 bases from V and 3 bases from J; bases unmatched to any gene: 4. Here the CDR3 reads CASSVDSGGIYEQYF. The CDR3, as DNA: TGTGCCAGCAGCGTAGACAGCGGGGGGATCTACGAGCAGTACTTC.

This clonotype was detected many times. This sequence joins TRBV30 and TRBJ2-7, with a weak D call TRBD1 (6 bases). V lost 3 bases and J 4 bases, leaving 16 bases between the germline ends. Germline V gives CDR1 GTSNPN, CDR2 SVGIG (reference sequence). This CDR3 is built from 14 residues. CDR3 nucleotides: TGTGCCTGGAGACCACAGGGAAAAGGGTACGAGCAGTACTTC. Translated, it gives CAWRPQGKGYEQYF.

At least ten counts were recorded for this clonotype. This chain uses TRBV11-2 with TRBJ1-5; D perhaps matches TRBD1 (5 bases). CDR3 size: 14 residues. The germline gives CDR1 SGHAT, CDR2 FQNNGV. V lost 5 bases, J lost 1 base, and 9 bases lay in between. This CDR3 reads CASSKGTSNQPQHF. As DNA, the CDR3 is TGTGCCAGCAGCAAGGGGACGAGCAATCAGCCCCAGCATTTT.

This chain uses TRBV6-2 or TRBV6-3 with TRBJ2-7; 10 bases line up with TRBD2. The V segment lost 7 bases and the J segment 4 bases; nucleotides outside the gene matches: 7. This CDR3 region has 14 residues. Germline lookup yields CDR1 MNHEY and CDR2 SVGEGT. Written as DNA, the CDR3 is TGTGCCAGCAAAATGGCAGCGGGAGGGTACGAGCAGTACTTC. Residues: CASKMAAGGYEQYF.

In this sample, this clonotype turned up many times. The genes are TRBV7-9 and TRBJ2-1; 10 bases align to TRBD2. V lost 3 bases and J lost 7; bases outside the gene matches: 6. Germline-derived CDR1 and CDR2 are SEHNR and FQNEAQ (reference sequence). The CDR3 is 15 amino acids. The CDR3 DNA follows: TGTGCCAGCAGCTTGGTAGCGGGAGGTAAGAATGAGCAGTTCTTC. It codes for CASSLVAGGKNEQFF.

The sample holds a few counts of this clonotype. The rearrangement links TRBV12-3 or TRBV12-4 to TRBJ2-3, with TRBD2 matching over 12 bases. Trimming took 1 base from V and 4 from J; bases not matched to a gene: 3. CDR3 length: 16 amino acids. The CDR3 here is CASSLGRLAGADTQYF. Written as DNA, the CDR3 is TGTGCCAGCAGTTTAGGGAGACTAGCGGGGGCAGATACGCAGTATTTT.

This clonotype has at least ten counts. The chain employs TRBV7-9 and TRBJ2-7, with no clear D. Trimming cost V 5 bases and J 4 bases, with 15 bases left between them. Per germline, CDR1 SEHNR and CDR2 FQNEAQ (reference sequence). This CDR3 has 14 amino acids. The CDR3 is CASSPAGARYEQYF. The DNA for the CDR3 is TGTGCCAGCAGCCCCGCAGGAGCGAGGTACGAGCAGTACTTC.

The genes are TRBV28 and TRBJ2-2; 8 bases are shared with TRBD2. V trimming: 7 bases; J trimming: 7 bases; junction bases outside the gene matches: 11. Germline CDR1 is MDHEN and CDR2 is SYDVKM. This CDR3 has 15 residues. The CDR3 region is CASTLSRGVNGELFF. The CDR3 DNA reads TGTGCCAGCACCTTATCGCGGGGGGTTAACGGGGAGCTGTTTTTT.

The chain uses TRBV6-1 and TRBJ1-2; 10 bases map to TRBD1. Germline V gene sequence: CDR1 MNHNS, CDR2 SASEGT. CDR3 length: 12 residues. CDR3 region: CASRQGAEGYTF. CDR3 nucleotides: TGTGCATCTCGACAGGGGGCGGAGGGCTACACCTTC.